This is a list of T cell receptor beta chains from one sample in a study of T cell responses to AZD1222 COVID-19 vaccine. Generated by immunoSEQ multiplex PCR, the TCRdb table keeps only in-frame clones and is missing some. The sample lists tens of thousands of clones, roughly nine tenths seen once, with about 7% in the top ten. Specimen: peripheral blood, collected on day 0 of AZD1222 vaccination. The receptors stem from an adult in good health. The CDR3 runs from the conserved cysteine through the conserved F or W. Each record gives: J gene, D gene, clone size, V gene, CDR3 DNA, CDR3 protein. The D gene is left open where the match is weak. Size values are once, few and many counts, or a class for expanded clones, and some rows have none.

J gene: TRBJ2-7; D gene: TRBD2; clone size: .; V gene: TRBV7-8; CDR3 DNA: TGTGCCAGCAGCTTAGCGGCTAGCGGGAGTTCCGAGCAGTACTTC; CDR3 protein: CASSLAASGSSEQYF
J gene: TRBJ1-1; D gene: TRBD1; clone size: .; V gene: TRBV9; CDR3 DNA: TGTGCCAGCAGCACCGGGACAGGGACGGAAAAAGCTTTCTTT; CDR3 protein: CASSTGTGTEKAFF
J gene: TRBJ2-7; D gene: .; clone size: .; V gene: TRBV28; CDR3 DNA: TGTGCCAGCAGTTTGACGGCTGGTCTAGCCCCTTACGAGCAGTACTTC; CDR3 protein: CASSLTAGLAPYEQYF
J gene: TRBJ1-1; D gene: TRBD1; clone size: .; V gene: TRBV18; CDR3 DNA: TGTGCCAGCACAACACAGGGGTACGGGAACACTGAAGCTTTCTTT; CDR3 protein: CASTTQGYGNTEAFF
J gene: TRBJ1-1; D gene: .; clone size: .; V gene: TRBV19; CDR3 DNA: TGTGCCAGTAGCAAACAGTGGAACACTGAAGCTTTCTTT; CDR3 protein: CASSKQWNTEAFF
J gene: TRBJ2-6; D gene: .; clone size: .; V gene: TRBV4-1; CDR3 DNA: TGCGCCAGCACTCGAGAAGGGGGTCCTGTGGCCAACGTCCTGACTTTC; CDR3 protein: CASTREGGPVANVLTF
J gene: TRBJ2-1; D gene: .; clone size: .; V gene: TRBV21-1; CDR3 DNA: TGTGCCAGCAGCAAAGTCAGGCGGGCCAGGGACAATGAGCAGTTCTTC; CDR3 protein: CASSKVRRARDNEQFF
J gene: TRBJ2-2; D gene: .; clone size: .; V gene: TRBV9; CDR3 DNA: TGTGCCAGCCGCGTAGGGGGGGGGCGCGGGGAGCTGTTTTTT; CDR3 protein: CASRVGGGRGELFF
J gene: TRBJ1-1; D gene: .; clone size: once; V gene: TRBV18; CDR3 DNA: TGTGCCAGCTCACCGGCGGAATCGAACACTGAAGCTTTCTTT; CDR3 protein: CASSPAESNTEAFF
J gene: TRBJ2-2; D gene: TRBD2; clone size: .; V gene: TRBV19; CDR3 DNA: TGTGCCAGTAGCGCCGGGACTAGGAACACCGGGGAGCTGTTTTTT; CDR3 protein: CASSAGTRNTGELFF
J gene: TRBJ1-1; D gene: .; clone size: .; V gene: TRBV6-5; CDR3 DNA: TGTGCCAGCAGTCCACGGGAGAACACTGAAGCTTTCTTT; CDR3 protein: CASSPRENTEAFF
J gene: TRBJ2-5; D gene: TRBD1; clone size: .; V gene: TRBV6-5; CDR3 DNA: TGTGCCAGCCACCGGGACAGCCAAGAGACCCAGTACTTC; CDR3 protein: CASHRDSQETQYF
J gene: TRBJ2-5; D gene: TRBD1; clone size: .; V gene: TRBV7-2; CDR3 DNA: TGTGCCAGCAGCGCCGACAGGGGGCGTGAGACCCAGTACTTC; CDR3 protein: CASSADRGRETQYF
J gene: TRBJ1-3; D gene: .; clone size: .; V gene: TRBV18; CDR3 DNA: TGTGCCAGCTCACCGACCGGGGCTCCCGGAAACACCATATATTTT; CDR3 protein: CASSPTGAPGNTIYF
J gene: TRBJ2-7; D gene: .; clone size: .; V gene: TRBV7-9; CDR3 DNA: TGTGCCAGCAGCTTAGAGGTACGGAGGTCCGAGCAGTACTTC; CDR3 protein: CASSLEVRRSEQYF
J gene: TRBJ1-5; D gene: TRBD1; clone size: .; V gene: TRBV5-8; CDR3 DNA: TGTGCCAGCAGCTTGCGACAGGGGCGTCAGCCCCAGCATTTT; CDR3 protein: CASSLRQGRQPQHF
J gene: TRBJ2-3; D gene: .; clone size: .; V gene: TRBV14; CDR3 DNA: TGTGCCAGCAGCCTACAGGGAACAGATACGCAGTATTTT; CDR3 protein: CASSLQGTDTQYF
J gene: TRBJ2-7; D gene: TRBD1; clone size: few; V gene: TRBV9; CDR3 DNA: TGTGCCAGCAGCGCCCAAATCGGGACAGGGGTTTCCGAGCAGTACTTC; CDR3 protein: CASSAQIGTGVSEQYF
J gene: TRBJ1-2; D gene: TRBD1; clone size: .; V gene: TRBV27; CDR3 DNA: TGTGCCAGCAGCTTTCAGGACAGGGGCTATGGCTACACCTTC; CDR3 protein: CASSFQDRGYGYTF
J gene: TRBJ1-6; D gene: TRBD1; clone size: .; V gene: TRBV10-3; CDR3 DNA: TGTGCCATCAGTGAGTCCGGGACAGATTTAAATTCACCCCTCCACTTT; CDR3 protein: CAISESGTDLNSPLHF
J gene: TRBJ2-5; D gene: .; clone size: .; V gene: TRBV25-1; CDR3 DNA: TGTGCCAGCAGTGAGGGGCCACGGGGGGAGACCCAGTACTTC; CDR3 protein: CASSEGPRGETQYF
J gene: TRBJ1-5; D gene: .; clone size: once; V gene: TRBV19; CDR3 DNA: TGTGCCAGTAAGAGTGGAAGTATGAACAATCAGCCCCAGCATTTT; CDR3 protein: CASKSGSMNNQPQHF
J gene: TRBJ2-2; D gene: TRBD1; clone size: .; V gene: TRBV18; CDR3 DNA: TGTGCCAGCTCGCCCTCCGGGACAGGGATTACCGGGGAGCTGTTTTTT; CDR3 protein: CASSPSGTGITGELFF
J gene: TRBJ2-1; D gene: TRBD1; clone size: .; V gene: TRBV6-1; CDR3 DNA: TGTGCCAGCAGTGAACAGGAGGCAGGGGGTCACAATGAGCAGTTCTTC; CDR3 protein: CASSEQEAGGHNEQFF
J gene: TRBJ2-7; D gene: .; clone size: .; V gene: TRBV21-1; CDR3 DNA: TGTGCCAGCAGCAACCCCGGGACTAGCGGGAGGAGGCCCTACTACGAGCAGTACTTC; CDR3 protein: CASSNPGTSGRRPYYEQYF
J gene: TRBJ1-2; D gene: TRBD1; clone size: .; V gene: TRBV19; CDR3 DNA: TGTGCCAGTAGTCCCGGGACAGGGGGCGCCTATGGCTACACCTTC; CDR3 protein: CASSPGTGGAYGYTF
J gene: TRBJ2-2; D gene: .; clone size: .; V gene: TRBV6-1; CDR3 DNA: TGTGCCAGCAGTGAAGTCGTGGCGGGCACCGGGGAGCTGTTTTTT; CDR3 protein: CASSEVVAGTGELFF
J gene: TRBJ2-2; D gene: .; clone size: .; V gene: TRBV7-7; CDR3 DNA: TGTGCCAGCAGCTTAGGCATATCCGGTGGCACCGGGGAGCTGTTTTTT; CDR3 protein: CASSLGISGGTGELFF
J gene: TRBJ1-2; D gene: .; clone size: .; V gene: TRBV9; CDR3 DNA: TGTGCCAGCAGCGAAACCACTGGGGGTCTGGCTGGCTACACCTTC; CDR3 protein: CASSETTGGLAGYTF
J gene: TRBJ1-2; D gene: TRBD1; clone size: .; V gene: TRBV19; CDR3 DNA: TGTGCCAGTAGTCCCTCGACAGGGCGTCTTTATTCGGGCTACACCTTC; CDR3 protein: CASSPSTGRLYSGYTF
J gene: TRBJ2-5; D gene: TRBD2; clone size: .; V gene: TRBV6-5; CDR3 DNA: TGTGCCAGCAGTTACTTGACTAGCCCCCAAGAGACCCAGTACTTC; CDR3 protein: CASSYLTSPQETQYF
J gene: TRBJ2-7; D gene: TRBD2; clone size: .; V gene: TRBV6-2/TRBV6-3; CDR3 DNA: TGTGCCAGCAGTTACTCGAGGCGGGGGGGCACCTACGAGCAGTACTTC; CDR3 protein: CASSYSRRGGTYEQYF
J gene: TRBJ2-7; D gene: .; clone size: .; V gene: TRBV3-1/TRBV3-2; CDR3 DNA: TGTGCCAGCAGCCCCCTAGGGCAACGAAGCTCCTACGAGCAGTACTTC; CDR3 protein: CASSPLGQRSSYEQYF
J gene: TRBJ2-7; D gene: .; clone size: .; V gene: TRBV12-2; CDR3 DNA: TGTGCAAGTCGCTCCTCCCATCGGGGACGGTCCTACGAGCAGTACTTC; CDR3 protein: CASRSSHRGRSYEQYF
J gene: TRBJ1-3; D gene: .; clone size: .; V gene: TRBV11-2; CDR3 DNA: TGTGCCAGCAGCTTAATTTCCCCCCTTAACTCTGGAAACACCATATATTTT; CDR3 protein: CASSLISPLNSGNTIYF
J gene: TRBJ2-1; D gene: .; clone size: .; V gene: TRBV20-1; CDR3 DNA: TGCAGTGCTGATGACTACAATGAGCAGTTCTTC; CDR3 protein: CSADDYNEQFF
J gene: TRBJ2-5; D gene: .; clone size: .; V gene: TRBV19; CDR3 DNA: TGTGCCAGTAGTATAGTGGCAGGGACAGAGACCCAGTACTTC; CDR3 protein: CASSIVAGTETQYF
J gene: TRBJ1-1; D gene: .; clone size: .; V gene: TRBV6-5; CDR3 DNA: TGTGCCAGCAGAACCCGACACGATGAAGCTTTCTTT; CDR3 protein: CASRTRHDEAFF
J gene: TRBJ2-6; D gene: .; clone size: .; V gene: TRBV6-4; CDR3 DNA: TGTGCCAGCAGTGACTCCAGCTCTGGGGCCAACGTCCTGACTTTC; CDR3 protein: CASSDSSSGANVLTF
J gene: TRBJ2-1; D gene: TRBD1; clone size: .; V gene: TRBV5-4; CDR3 DNA: TGTGCCAGCAGCCCGCGAGGGACAGGGTTGCCCGATAACTCTGGTGAGCAGTTCTTC; CDR3 protein: CASSPRGTGLPDNSGEQFF
J gene: TRBJ1-2; D gene: .; clone size: once; V gene: TRBV9; CDR3 DNA: TGTGCCAGCAGCGAGCCCCGTGGACAGTCTAACTATGGCTACACCTTC; CDR3 protein: CASSEPRGQSNYGYTF
J gene: TRBJ2-5; D gene: .; clone size: .; V gene: TRBV29-1; CDR3 DNA: TGCAGCGTGAAAGGATTACTGGGCCAAGAGACCCAGTACTTC; CDR3 protein: CSVKGLLGQETQYF
J gene: TRBJ2-4; D gene: TRBD1; clone size: .; V gene: TRBV28; CDR3 DNA: TGTGCCAGCAATTACGGACAGGGGGGCAAAAACATTCAGTACTTC; CDR3 protein: CASNYGQGGKNIQYF
J gene: TRBJ2-1; D gene: .; clone size: .; V gene: TRBV5-6; CDR3 DNA: TGTGCCAGCAGCACCCCGGGTAGAATTAACAATGAGCAGTTCTTC; CDR3 protein: CASSTPGRINNEQFF
J gene: TRBJ2-3; D gene: .; clone size: .; V gene: TRBV12-3/TRBV12-4; CDR3 DNA: TGTGCGGGCCGGGCTGCGGGGGATACGCAGTATTTT; CDR3 protein: CAGRAAGDTQYF
J gene: TRBJ2-5; D gene: .; clone size: .; V gene: TRBV29-1; CDR3 DNA: TGCAGCGTTGAGGAGGCAACCGGTGAGACCCAGTACTTC; CDR3 protein: CSVEEATGETQYF
J gene: TRBJ2-4; D gene: .; clone size: .; V gene: TRBV28; CDR3 DNA: TGTGCCAGCAGTCAAGGGTACAACATTCAGTACTTC; CDR3 protein: CASSQGYNIQYF
J gene: TRBJ2-6; D gene: .; clone size: .; V gene: TRBV25-1; CDR3 DNA: TGTGCCAGCAGTGAGTTCAGGGCTGGGGCCAACGTCCTGACTTTC; CDR3 protein: CASSEFRAGANVLTF